This record looks at one T cell receptor (beta chain) sequence and its context. Its antigen is as yet unknown. This sequence may be a read error, since a much larger clone differs from it by one base. This sample was taken from a study of regulatory T cells in long-lasting Graves disease. Overall study findings and caveats: Not thyroid tissue but only peripheral blood was studied. Newly diagnosed disease favored TRBV20-1 and TRBJ2-1 over persistent disease.

Time point specified: newly diagnosed GD, antithyroid drugs for less than 3 months. Extracted PBMC RNA gave rise to the TCR library. CDR3 length: 14 amino acids. V was pared by 6 bases and J by 10 bases, with 11 bases of the junction left unmatched. CDR1 and CDR2 from the germline V gene are SNHLY and FYNNEI. For TCR beta, libraries came from iRepertoire HTBI primers and Arm-PCR of CDR3 regions. TCRdb redid the calling of the multiplex PCR reads with MiXCR, one entry per CDR3 protein. Among about 540,000 distinct CDR3 sequences listed, about 13% were seen once. This sample was shared with a second study, whose subject was T cells in Graves' hyperthyroidism and ophthalmopathy.

Here the sequenced sample was peripheral blood mononuclear cells (PBMCs), taken at new diagnosis, from a patient treated with antithyroid drugs. The TCR was taken from a man aged 30 to 45 with Graves disease. The chain is built from TRBV2 and TRBJ2-1; 8 bases align to TRBD1. CDR3 sequence: CASSEQGVPYEQFF. CDR3 sequence (DNA): TGTGCCAGCAGCGAACAGGGGGTGCCCTACGAGCAGTTCTTC.